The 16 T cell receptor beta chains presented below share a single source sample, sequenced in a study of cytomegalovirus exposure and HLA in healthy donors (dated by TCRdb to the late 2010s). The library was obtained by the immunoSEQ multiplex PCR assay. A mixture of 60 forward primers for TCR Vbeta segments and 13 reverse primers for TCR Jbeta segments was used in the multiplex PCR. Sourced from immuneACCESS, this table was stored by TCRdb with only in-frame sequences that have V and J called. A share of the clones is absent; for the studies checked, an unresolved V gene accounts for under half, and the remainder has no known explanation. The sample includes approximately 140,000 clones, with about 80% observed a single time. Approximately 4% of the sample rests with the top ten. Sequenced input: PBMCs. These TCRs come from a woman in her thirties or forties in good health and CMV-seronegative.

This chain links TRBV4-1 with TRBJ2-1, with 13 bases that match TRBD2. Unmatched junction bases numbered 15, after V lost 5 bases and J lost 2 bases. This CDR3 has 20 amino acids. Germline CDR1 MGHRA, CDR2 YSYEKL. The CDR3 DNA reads TGCGCCAGCAGCGGACCGGGACTAGCGGGGCTGGTGGGAGCCTACAATGAGCAGTTCTTC. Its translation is CASSGPGLAGLVGAYNEQFF.

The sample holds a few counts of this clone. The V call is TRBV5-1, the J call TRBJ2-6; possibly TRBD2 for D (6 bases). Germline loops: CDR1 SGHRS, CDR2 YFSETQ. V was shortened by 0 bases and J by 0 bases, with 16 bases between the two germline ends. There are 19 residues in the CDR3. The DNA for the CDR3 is TGCGCCAGCAGCTTGGGGGGCAGGGAGGTGGCCTCTGGGGCCAACGTCCTGACTTTC. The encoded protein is CASSLGGREVASGANVLTF.

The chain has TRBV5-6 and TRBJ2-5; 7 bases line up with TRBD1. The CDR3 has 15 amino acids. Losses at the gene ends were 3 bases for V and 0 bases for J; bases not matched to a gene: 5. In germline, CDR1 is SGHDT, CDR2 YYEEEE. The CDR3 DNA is TGTGCCAGCAGCTCCGGGACAGCATACCAAGAGACCCAGTACTTC. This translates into CASSSGTAYQETQYF.

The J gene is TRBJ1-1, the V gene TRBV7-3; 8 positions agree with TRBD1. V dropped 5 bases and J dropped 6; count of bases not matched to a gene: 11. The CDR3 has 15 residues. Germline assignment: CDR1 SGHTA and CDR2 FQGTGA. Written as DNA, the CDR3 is TGTGCCAGCAGCCCCGCAGGGGGCGTTCATCCTGAAGCTTTCTTT. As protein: CASSPAGGVHPEAFF.

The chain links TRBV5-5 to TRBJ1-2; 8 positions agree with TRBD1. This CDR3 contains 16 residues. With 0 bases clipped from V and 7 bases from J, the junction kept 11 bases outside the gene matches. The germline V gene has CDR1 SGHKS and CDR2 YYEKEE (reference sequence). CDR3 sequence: CASSLGVGQGAPGYTF. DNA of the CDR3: TGTGCCAGCAGCTTGGGGGTCGGTCAGGGGGCTCCTGGCTACACCTTC.

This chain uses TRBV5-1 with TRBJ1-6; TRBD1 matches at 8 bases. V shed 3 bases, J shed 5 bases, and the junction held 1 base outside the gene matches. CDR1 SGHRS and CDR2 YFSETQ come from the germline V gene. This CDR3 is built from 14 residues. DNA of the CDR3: TGCGCCAGCAGCTCGACAGGGGATAATTCACCCCTCCACTTT. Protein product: CASSSTGDNSPLHF.

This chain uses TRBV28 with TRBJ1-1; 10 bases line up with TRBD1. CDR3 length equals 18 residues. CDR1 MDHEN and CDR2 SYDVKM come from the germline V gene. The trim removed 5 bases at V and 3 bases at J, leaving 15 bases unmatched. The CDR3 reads CASSPRTGTGDTDTEAFF. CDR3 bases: TGTGCCAGCAGTCCGAGAACCGGGACAGGGGATACGGACACTGAAGCTTTCTTT.

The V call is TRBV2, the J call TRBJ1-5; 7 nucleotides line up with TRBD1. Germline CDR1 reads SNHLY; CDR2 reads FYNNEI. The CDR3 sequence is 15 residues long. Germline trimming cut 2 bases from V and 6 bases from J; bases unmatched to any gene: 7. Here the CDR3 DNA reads TGTGCCAGCAGTGAATATATAGGGGGCCGTCAGCCCCAGCATTTT. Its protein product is CASSEYIGGRQPQHF.

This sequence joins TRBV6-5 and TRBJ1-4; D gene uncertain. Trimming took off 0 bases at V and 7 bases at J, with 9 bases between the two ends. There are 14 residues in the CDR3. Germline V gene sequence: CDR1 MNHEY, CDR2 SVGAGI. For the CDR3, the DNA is TGTGCCAGCAGTTACTCAGAGCTAGGTGAAAAACTGTTTTTT. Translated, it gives CASSYSELGEKLFF.

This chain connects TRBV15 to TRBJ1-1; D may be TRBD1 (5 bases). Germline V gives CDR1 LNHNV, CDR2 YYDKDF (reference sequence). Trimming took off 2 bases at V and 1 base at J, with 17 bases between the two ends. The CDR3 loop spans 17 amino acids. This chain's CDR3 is CATSRPNLGHRNTEAFF. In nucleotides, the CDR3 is TGTGCCACCAGCAGACCCAACCTAGGACATAGGAACACTGAAGCTTTCTTT. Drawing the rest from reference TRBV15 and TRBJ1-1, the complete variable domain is DAMVIQNPRYQVTQFGKPVTLSCSQTLNHNVMYWYQQKSSQAPKLLFHYYDKDFNNEADTPDNFQSRRPNTSFCFLDIRSPGLGDTAMYLCATSRPNLGHRNTEAFFGQGTRLTVV.

The CDR3 bases are TGCGCCAGCAGCCAAGATCGGGACAGCCGAATCCACTATGGCTACACCTTC. Translated, it gives CASSQDRDSRIHYGYTF. The chain links TRBV4-1 to TRBJ1-2; 7 nucleotides align to TRBD1. J gave up 3 bases and V 0 bases, and 10 bases lay outside the gene matches. There are 17 residues in the CDR3. Germline values: CDR1 MGHRA, CDR2 YSYEKL.

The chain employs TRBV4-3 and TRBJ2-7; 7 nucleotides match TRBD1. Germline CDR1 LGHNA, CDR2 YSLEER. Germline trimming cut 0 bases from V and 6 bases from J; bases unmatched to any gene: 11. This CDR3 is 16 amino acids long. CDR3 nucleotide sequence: TGCGCCAGCAGCCAAGAACAGGCAGGGGGAAACAGCGAGCAGTACTTC. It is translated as CASSQEQAGGNSEQYF.

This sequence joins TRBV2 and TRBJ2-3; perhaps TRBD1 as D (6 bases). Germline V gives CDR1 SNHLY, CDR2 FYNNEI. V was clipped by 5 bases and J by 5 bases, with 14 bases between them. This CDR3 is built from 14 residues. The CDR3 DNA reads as TGTGCCAGCAGTATCAGGGGAGCACGAGATACGCAGTATTTT. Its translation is CASSIRGARDTQYF.

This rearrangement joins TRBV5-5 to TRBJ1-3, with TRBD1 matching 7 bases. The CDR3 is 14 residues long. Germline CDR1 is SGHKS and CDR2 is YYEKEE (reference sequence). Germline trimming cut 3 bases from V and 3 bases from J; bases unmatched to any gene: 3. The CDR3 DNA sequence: TGTGCCAGCAGCTCGACAGGGCTTGGAAACACCATATATTTT. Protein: CASSSTGLGNTIYF.

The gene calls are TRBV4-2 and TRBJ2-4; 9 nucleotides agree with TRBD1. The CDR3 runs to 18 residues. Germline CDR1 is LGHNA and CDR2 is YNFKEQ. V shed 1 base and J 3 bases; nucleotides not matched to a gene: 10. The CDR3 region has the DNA TGTGCCAGCAGCCAAGGCCGGGACAGGGATGGTGTCAAAAACATTCAGTACTTC. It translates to CASSQGRDRDGVKNIQYF.

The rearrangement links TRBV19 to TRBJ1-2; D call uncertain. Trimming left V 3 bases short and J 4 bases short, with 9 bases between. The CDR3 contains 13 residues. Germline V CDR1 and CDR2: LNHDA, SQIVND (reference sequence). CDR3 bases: TGTGCCAGTAGTATTATGACTGCCTATGGCTACACCTTC. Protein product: CASSIMTAYGYTF.